This TCR beta chain was sequenced for a study of OX40 agonist ivuxolimab in advanced cancers. Study details: With ivuxolimab, an agonistic anti-OX40 (CD134) antibody, patients were treated. Patients undergoing dose escalation presented with hepatocellular carcinoma, melanoma, renal cell or head and neck cancer. Study-wide points: At 0.1 to 3.0 mg/kg, CD4+ and CD8+ blood T cells expanded clonally by week 6.

For this clone: Its target is not known.

Assay used: immunoSEQ multiplex PCR; TCRdb lists only in-frame clones, some missing. The repertoire holds 35,000 to 50,000 clones, with about 89% as singletons. This CDR3 is 13 amino acids long. V was cut by 5 bases and J by 3 bases, with 11 bases left in between. The germline gives CDR1 MGHRA, CDR2 YSYEKL. The genes are TRBV4-1 and TRBJ2-7; D gene uncertain. This clonotype was obtained from an adult with an advanced solid tumor such as melanoma, head and neck, liver or kidney cancer. The sample here was CD4+ or CD8+ T cells sorted from blood, taken in a trial of the OX40 agonist ivuxolimab. Here the CDR3 DNA reads TGCGCCAGCAGCGCGTTTCCGGGCTACGAGCAGTACTTC. This codes for CASSAFPGYEQYF.